Following are 4 T cell receptor beta chains from one sample sequenced in a study of blood T cells in healthy people across ages. With a J-beta primer mix and a sample-barcoded 5' primer, a second PCR ran roughly 6 to 12 cycles. TCRdb used MiXCR to reprocess the 5' RACE reads, holding one entry per CDR3 protein. The sample contains some 1,500,000 distinct CDR3 sequences, approximately 43% of which appear only once. Sequencing was carried out using blood. Source of these receptors: a woman in her late teens or twenties in good health.

This sequence joins TRBV7-2 and TRBJ2-1; a weak D match, TRBD1 (5 bases). The ends were cut back, 6 bases at V and 0 bases at J, with 12 bases in the middle. The V gene's germline CDR1 is SGHTA and CDR2 FQGNSA. The CDR3 sequence is 15 residues long. CDR3 sequence: CASSSGWVSYNEQFF. The CDR3 DNA reads TGTGCCAGCAGTTCAGGGTGGGTCTCCTACAATGAGCAGTTCTTC.

The chain recombines TRBV7-2 with TRBJ1-5, with no clear D. The germline gives CDR1 SGHTA, CDR2 FQGNSA. This CDR3 is 13 amino acids long. Trimming cost V 4 bases and J 8 bases, with 12 bases left between them. The CDR3 DNA sequence: TGTGCCAGCAGCTCCCCCCCCTGGGAGCCCCAGCATTTT. It encodes CASSSPPWEPQHF.

Details on this clonotype: A read error may account for a junction end that differs from germline. V usage is TRBV4-1 and J usage is TRBJ2-7, with D maybe TRBD2 (6 bases). From germline, CDR1 is MGHRA and CDR2 YSYEKL. CDR3 length equals 16 residues. CDR3 amino acids: CASSHPRDGLRYERYF. The CDR3 DNA reads TGCGCCAGCAGCCACCCCCGGGACGGACTACGTTACGAGCGGTACTTC.

This clonotype was seen ten or more times. The chain links TRBV20-1 to TRBJ1-2; 10 positions agree with TRBD1. The CDR3 consists of 14 residues. The ends lost 5 bases at V and 4 bases at J; junction bases unmatched: 7. Germline V gives CDR1 DFQATT, CDR2 SNEGSKA (reference sequence). CDR3 coding DNA: TGCAGTGCTTGGGGACAGGGGCTTATCTATGGCTACACCTTC. Protein sequence: CSAWGQGLIYGYTF.